This T cell receptor beta chain was recorded in a study of identical twins. Broader study findings: Twin pairs had excess sharing that was weaker in beta out-of-frame sequences. The same donors were not followed; conclusions instead depended on cross-sectional statistical analysis.

This clonotype was seen many times. The antigen is undetermined. TCRdb passed the 5' RACE reads through MiXCR, listing each CDR3 protein once. The sample lists about 890,000 distinct CDR3 sequences; roughly an eighth were seen once. This CDR3 region has 17 residues. Germline values: CDR1 SGHKS, CDR2 YYEKEE (reference sequence). The V and J ends lost 0 bases and 5 bases, in that order; junction bases with no gene match: 11. A further study also used this sample, focusing on yellow fever vaccine responses in identical twins.

The V and J genes are TRBV5-5 and TRBJ1-2; 9 positions agree with TRBD1. What was sequenced was PBMCs. The TCR comes from a woman between 18 and 30 years old in good health. Here the CDR3 DNA reads TGTGCCAGCAGCTTGGCTCACACCCCCGGGACAGGGTATGGCTACACCTTC. Residues: CASSLAHTPGTGYGYTF. Based on the CDR3 plus reference TRBV5-5 and TRBJ1-2, the full variable domain is DAGVTQSPTHLIKTRGQQVTLRCSPISGHKSVSWYQQVLGQGPQFIFQYYEKEERGRGNFPDRFSARQFPNYSSELNVNALLLGDSALYLCASSLAHTPGTGYGYTFGSGTRLTVV.